The sample holds a few counts of the clone carrying this T cell receptor beta chain. The antigen is unknown. Arm-PCR with iRepertoire HTBI primers amplified the CDR3 regions for these TCR beta libraries. MiXCR, run by TCRdb on the multiplex PCR reads, gives a single entry per CDR3 protein. The table lists about 430,000 distinct CDR3 sequences, approximately 15% of them singletons, with approximately 7.8% in the top ten. Noted time point: newly diagnosed GD, antithyroid drugs for less than 3 months. Making the TCR library involved RNA that had been extracted from PBMCs. The length of the CDR3 is 13 residues. J was trimmed by 5 bases and V by 6 bases; bases with no gene match: 4. From germline, CDR1 is LNHNV and CDR2 YYDKDF (reference sequence). The data derive from a study of regulatory T cells in long-lasting Graves disease. Study at large: Graves' patients, diagnosed recently, had received antithyroid drugs under 3 months.

Whole-study findings and limits: Persistent patients shared thousands of public clonotypes among themselves. Newly diagnosed patients shared fewer, at 900 to 1,000. Persistent disease showed a preference for TRBV28, TRBJ1-2 and TRBJ2-5.

These sequences were also reported in another study, on T cells in Graves' hyperthyroidism and ophthalmopathy.

The sequence was obtained from a woman in her thirties or forties with Graves disease. The sequencing here drew on peripheral blood mononuclear cells (PBMCs), taken at new diagnosis, from a patient treated with antithyroid drugs. The chain joins TRBV15 to TRBJ2-7, with 10 bases lining up with TRBD1. This CDR3 is CATSRGTGDEQYF. Written as DNA, the CDR3 is TGTGCCACCAGTCGAGGGACAGGGGACGAGCAGTACTTC.